The present TCR beta chain was sequenced within a study of blood T cells in healthy people across ages. Study-wide results and limits: Correlation between TCR beta diversity and naive T cell percentage was strong. Diversity was estimated from one million T cells, and these estimates were considered underestimates.

This CDR3 contains 14 residues. Germline CDR1 reads DFQATT; CDR2 reads SNEGSKA (reference sequence). It was with a sample-barcoded 5' primer and a J-beta primer mix that a second PCR of roughly 7 to 11 cycles was run. Each cDNA was tagged by a template-switch adaptor containing 12 random nucleotides. TCRdb processed the 5' RACE reads anew with MiXCR; each CDR3 protein has one entry. Among around 1.5 million distinct CDR3 sequences listed, roughly 40% were seen once. This clonotype has a handful of counts. The antigen remains unidentified. The TCR comes from a woman between 18 and 30 years old in good health. Input material: blood. This chain links TRBV20-1 with TRBJ2-7; D gene ambiguous. The DNA matches TRBJ2-5 better at its end, which makes the J call doubtful. The CDR3 DNA sequence: TGCAGTGCTAAAGTCCTAGGTAATAAGGAGACCCAGTACTTC. Protein: CSAKVLGNKETQYF.